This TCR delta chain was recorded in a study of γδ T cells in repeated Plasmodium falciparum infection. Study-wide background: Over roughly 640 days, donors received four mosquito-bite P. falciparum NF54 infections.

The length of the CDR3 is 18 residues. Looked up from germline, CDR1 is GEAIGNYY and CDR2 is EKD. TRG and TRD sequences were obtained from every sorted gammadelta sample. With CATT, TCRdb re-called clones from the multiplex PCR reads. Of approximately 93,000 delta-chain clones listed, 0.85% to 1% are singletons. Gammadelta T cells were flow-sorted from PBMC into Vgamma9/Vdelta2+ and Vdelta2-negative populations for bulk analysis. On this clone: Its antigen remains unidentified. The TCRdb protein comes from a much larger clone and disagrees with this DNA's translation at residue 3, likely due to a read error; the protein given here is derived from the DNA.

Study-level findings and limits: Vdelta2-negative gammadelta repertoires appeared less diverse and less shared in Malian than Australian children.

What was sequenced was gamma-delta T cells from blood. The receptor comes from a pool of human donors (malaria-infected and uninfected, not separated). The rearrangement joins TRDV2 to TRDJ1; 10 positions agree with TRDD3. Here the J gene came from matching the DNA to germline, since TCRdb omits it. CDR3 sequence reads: CARDTVSTGGSYTDKLIF. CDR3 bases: TGTGCCCGTGACACCGTTTCTACTGGGGGATCGTACACCGATAAACTCATCTTT.